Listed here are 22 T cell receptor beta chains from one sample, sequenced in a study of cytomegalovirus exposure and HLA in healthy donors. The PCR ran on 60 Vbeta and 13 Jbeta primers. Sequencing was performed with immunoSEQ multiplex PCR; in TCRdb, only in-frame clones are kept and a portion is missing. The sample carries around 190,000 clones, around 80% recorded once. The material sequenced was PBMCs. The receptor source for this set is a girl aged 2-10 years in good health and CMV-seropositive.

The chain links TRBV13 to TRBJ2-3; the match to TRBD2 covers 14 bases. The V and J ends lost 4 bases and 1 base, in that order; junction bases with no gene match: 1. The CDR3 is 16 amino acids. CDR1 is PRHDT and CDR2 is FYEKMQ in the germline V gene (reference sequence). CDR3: CASSWGLAGGTDTQYF. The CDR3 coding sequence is TGTGCCAGCAGCTGGGGACTAGCGGGAGGCACAGATACGCAGTATTTT.

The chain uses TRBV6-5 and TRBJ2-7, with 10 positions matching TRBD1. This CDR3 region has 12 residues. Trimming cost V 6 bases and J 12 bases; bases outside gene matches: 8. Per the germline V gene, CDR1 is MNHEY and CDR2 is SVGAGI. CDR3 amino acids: CASSRGQGLVYF. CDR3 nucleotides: TGTGCCAGCAGCCGGGGACAGGGGCTAGTGTACTTC.

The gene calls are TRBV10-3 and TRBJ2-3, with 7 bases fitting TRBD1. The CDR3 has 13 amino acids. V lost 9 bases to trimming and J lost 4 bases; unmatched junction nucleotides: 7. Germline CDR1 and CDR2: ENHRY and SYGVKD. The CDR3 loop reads CAINRGQADTQYF. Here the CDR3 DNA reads TGTGCCATAAACAGGGGTCAAGCAGATACGCAGTATTTT.

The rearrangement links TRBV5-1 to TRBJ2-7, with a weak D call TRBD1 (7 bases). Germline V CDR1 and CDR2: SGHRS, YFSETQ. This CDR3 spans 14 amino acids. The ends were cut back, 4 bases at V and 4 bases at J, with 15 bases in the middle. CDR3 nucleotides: TGCGCCAGCAGCGTGACAGGGAGGTTTTACGAGCAGTACTTC. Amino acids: CASSVTGRFYEQYF.

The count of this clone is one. The CDR3 loop is CASSYSGTGRNYGYTF. CDR3 bases: TGTGCCAGCAGTTACTCGGGGACAGGACGAAACTATGGCTACACCTTC. This sequence joins TRBV6-5 and TRBJ1-2; 8 positions agree with TRBD1. V shed 0 bases, J shed 2 bases, and the junction held 5 bases outside the gene matches. This CDR3 is 16 amino acids long. Germline CDR1 is MNHEY and CDR2 is SVGAGI.

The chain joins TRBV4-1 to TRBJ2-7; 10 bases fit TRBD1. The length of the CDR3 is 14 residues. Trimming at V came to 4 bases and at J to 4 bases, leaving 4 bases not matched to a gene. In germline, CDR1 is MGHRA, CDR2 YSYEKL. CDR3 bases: TGCGCCAGCAGCCTTCGGGACAGGGGTTACGAGCAGTACTTC. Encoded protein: CASSLRDRGYEQYF.

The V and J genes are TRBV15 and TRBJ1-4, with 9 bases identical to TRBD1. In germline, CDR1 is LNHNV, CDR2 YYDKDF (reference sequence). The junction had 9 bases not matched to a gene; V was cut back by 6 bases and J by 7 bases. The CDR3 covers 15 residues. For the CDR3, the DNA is TGTGCCACCAGGAGGAGAGAGACAGGGGGTGAAAAACTGTTTTTT. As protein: CATRRRETGGEKLFF.

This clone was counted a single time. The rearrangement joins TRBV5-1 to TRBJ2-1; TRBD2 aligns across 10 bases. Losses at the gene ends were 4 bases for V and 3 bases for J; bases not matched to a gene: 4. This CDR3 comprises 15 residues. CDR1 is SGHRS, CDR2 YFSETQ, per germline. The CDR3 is CASSRGLADYNEQFF. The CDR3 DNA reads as TGCGCCAGCAGCCGCGGACTAGCGGACTACAATGAGCAGTTCTTC.

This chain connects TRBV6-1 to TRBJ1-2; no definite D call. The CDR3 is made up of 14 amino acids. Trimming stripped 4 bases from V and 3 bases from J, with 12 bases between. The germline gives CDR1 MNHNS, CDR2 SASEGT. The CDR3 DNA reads TGTGCCAGCAGTGCTTTGACGGGAGACTATGGCTACACCTTC. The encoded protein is CASSALTGDYGYTF.

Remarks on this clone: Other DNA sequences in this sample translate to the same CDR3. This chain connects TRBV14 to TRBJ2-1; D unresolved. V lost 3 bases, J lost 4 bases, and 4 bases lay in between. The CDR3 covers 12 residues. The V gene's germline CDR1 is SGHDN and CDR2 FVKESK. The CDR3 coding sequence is TGTGCCAGCAGCCATTTATACAATGAGCAGTTCTTC. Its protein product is CASSHLYNEQFF. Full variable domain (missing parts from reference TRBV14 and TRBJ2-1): EAGVTQFPSHSVIEKGQTVTLRCDPISGHDNLYWYRRVMGKEIKFLLHFVKESKQDESGMPNNRFLAERTGGTYSTLKVQPAELEDSGVYFCASSHLYNEQFFGPGTRLTVL.

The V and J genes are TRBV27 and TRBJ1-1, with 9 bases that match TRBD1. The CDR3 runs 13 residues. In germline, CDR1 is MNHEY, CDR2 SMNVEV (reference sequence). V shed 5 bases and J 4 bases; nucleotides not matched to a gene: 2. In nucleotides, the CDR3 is TGTGCCAGCAGTATGGGACAGGGCACTGAAGCTTTCTTT. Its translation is CASSMGQGTEAFF.

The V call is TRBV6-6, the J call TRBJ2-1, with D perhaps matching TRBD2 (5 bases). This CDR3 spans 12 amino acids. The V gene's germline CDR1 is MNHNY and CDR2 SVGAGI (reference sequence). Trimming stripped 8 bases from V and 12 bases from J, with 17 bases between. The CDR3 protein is CASSRTTSGQFF. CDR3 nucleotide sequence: TGTGCCAGCTCCAGAACTACAAGCGGGCAGTTCTTC.

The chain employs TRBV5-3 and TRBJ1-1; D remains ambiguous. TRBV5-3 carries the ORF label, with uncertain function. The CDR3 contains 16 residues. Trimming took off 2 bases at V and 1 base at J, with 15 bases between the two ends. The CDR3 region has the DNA TGTGCCAGAAGCTTTGTCCTTATAGGAGGGAACACTGAAGCTTTCTTT. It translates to CARSFVLIGGNTEAFF.

CDR3: CASSIRLGTSDEQYF. DNA of the CDR3: TGTGCCAGTAGTATAAGGCTGGGGACTAGCGACGAGCAGTACTTC. This chain links TRBV19 with TRBJ2-7, with 10 bases aligning to TRBD2. CDR1 and CDR2 from the germline V gene are LNHDA and SQIVND (reference sequence). CDR3 length: 15 amino acids. The J segment lost 5 bases and the V segment lost 2 bases, leaving 6 bases of the junction unmatched.

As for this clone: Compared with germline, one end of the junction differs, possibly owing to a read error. CDR3 loop: CASSLGGGHEQYF. In DNA, the CDR3 is TGTGCTAGCAGCTTAGGGGGGGGCCACGAGCAGTACTTC. V is TRBV7-7 and J is TRBJ2-7, with a weak D call TRBD2 (7 bases). Germline V CDR1 and CDR2: SSHAT, FNYEAQ (reference sequence). The CDR3 covers 13 residues. Combining the CDR3 with reference TRBV7-7 and TRBJ2-7 gives the whole variable domain GAGVSQSPRYKVTKRGQDVTLRCDPISSHATLYWYQQALGQGPEFLTYFNYEAQPDKSGLPSDRFSAERPEGSISTLTIQRTEQRDSAMYRCASSLGGGHEQYFGPGTRLTVT.

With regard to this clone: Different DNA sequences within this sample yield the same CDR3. The CDR3 loop is CASSLAQAGDEQFF. The CDR3 region has the DNA TGCGCCAGCAGCTTGGCCCAGGCCGGCGATGAGCAGTTCTTC. This chain connects TRBV5-1 to TRBJ2-1; no clear D. Germline CDR1 SGHRS, CDR2 YFSETQ. The CDR3 runs to 14 residues. The germline V and J ends were trimmed by 0 bases and 8 bases, with 12 bases remaining between them.

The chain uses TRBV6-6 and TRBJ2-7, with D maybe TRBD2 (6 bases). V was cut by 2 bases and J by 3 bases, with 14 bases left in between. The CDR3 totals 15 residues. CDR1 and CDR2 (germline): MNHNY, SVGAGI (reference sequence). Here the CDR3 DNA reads TGTGCCAGCAGTTACCACCGGGAGATGGGCTACGAGCAGTACTTC. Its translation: CASSYHREMGYEQYF.

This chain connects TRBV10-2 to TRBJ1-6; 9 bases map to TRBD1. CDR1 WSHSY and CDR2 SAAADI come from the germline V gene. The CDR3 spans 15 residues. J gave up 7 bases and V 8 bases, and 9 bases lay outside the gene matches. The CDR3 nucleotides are TGCGCCAGCTACCCGGGACAGGGTAAAAATTCACCCCTCCACTTT. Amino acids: CASYPGQGKNSPLHF.

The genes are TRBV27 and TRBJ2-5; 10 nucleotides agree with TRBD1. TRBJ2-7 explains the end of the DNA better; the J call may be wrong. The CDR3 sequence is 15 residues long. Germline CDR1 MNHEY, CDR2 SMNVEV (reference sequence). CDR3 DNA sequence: TGTGCCAGCAGTCACCGGGACAGGGGCTCCTACGAGCAGTACTTC. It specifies CASSHRDRGSYEQYF.

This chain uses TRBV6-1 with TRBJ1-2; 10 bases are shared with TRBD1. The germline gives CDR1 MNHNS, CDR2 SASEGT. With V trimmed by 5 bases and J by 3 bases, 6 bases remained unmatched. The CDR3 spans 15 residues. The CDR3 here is CASSSRQGADYGYTF. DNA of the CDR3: TGTGCCAGCAGTTCCAGACAGGGGGCGGACTATGGCTACACCTTC.

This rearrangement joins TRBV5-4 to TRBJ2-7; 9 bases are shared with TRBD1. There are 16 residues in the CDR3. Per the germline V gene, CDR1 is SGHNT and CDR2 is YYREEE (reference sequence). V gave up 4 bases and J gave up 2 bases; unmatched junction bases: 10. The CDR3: CASSHPGQGGPYEQYF. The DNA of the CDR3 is TGTGCCAGCAGCCACCCGGGACAGGGAGGGCCCTACGAGCAGTACTTC.

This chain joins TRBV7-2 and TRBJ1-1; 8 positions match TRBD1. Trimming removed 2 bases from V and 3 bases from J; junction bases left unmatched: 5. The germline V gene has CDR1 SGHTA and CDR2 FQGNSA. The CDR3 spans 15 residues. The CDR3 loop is CASSLRQGLDTEAFF. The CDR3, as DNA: TGTGCCAGCAGCTTAAGACAGGGGCTGGACACTGAAGCTTTCTTT.